This T cell receptor (beta chain) emerged from a study of T cells in Graves' hyperthyroidism and ophthalmopathy. Worth noting for this clonotype: The antigen is not known.

Study-level results: Classification by a 13 V-J model distinguished ophthalmopathy from stable hyperthyroidism. Ophthalmopathy onset followed model prediction by a median approximately 5.9 months.

From RNA transcripts, TCR beta CDR3 regions were amplified. A first-round RT-PCR of the TCR CDR3 used the HTBI primer set. TCRdb independently ran MiXCR on the multiplex PCR reads; one entry per CDR3 protein. The sample has approximately 870,000 distinct CDR3 sequences, 38% seen once. This CDR3 is 15 amino acids long. The V segment lost 6 bases and the J segment 7 bases; nucleotides outside the gene matches: 10. Germline V gene data show CDR1 as SGHVS and CDR2 as FQNEAQ. If no ophthalmopathy progression occurred within 18 months, Graves' hyperthyroidism was stable. Participants, patients aged 18 to 65, had newly diagnosed hyperthyroidism with a duration under 2 months.

The material sequenced was blood. This rearrangement joins TRBV7-8 to TRBJ1-4; 8 nucleotides agree with TRBD1. The clonotype comes from a man aged 18 to 29 with Graves' hyperthyroidism. This CDR3 reads CASSSSDREGEKLFF. CDR3 coding DNA: TGTGCCAGCAGTTCCTCGGACAGGGAAGGTGAAAAACTGTTTTTT.